Listed here are 23 T cell receptor beta chains from one sample, sequenced in a study of cytomegalovirus exposure and HLA in healthy donors (dated by TCRdb to 2016 to 2017). Preparation of the library involved the immunoSEQ multiplex PCR assay. A mixture of 60 forward primers for TCR Vbeta segments and 13 reverse primers for TCR Jbeta segments was used in the multiplex PCR. Entries here come from immuneACCESS through TCRdb and include only in-frame sequences with V and J called. Some clones fail to appear in such tables; in the studies checked, an unresolved V gene covers under half of the shortfall, and the cause of the remainder is unknown. This sample holds 120,000 to 150,000 clones; about 75% were observed only once. The ten largest clones represent almost 4% of the sample. The sequenced sample was PBMCs. Receptor source: a man aged 18 to 35 in good health and CMV-seronegative.

V and J are TRBV6-5 and TRBJ2-5; D possibly corresponds to TRBD1 (5 bases). The CDR3 covers 13 residues. Between the trimmed V and J ends, which lost 2 bases and 3 bases, there was a span of 7 bases. Per the germline V gene, CDR1 is MNHEY and CDR2 is SVGAGI. The CDR3 is CASSYVQEETQYF. CDR3 sequence (DNA): TGTGCCAGCAGTTACGTACAGGAAGAGACCCAGTACTTC.

The genes are TRBV5-6 and TRBJ2-7; TRBD1 aligns across 7 bases. This CDR3 comprises 13 residues. V gave up 0 bases and J gave up 6 bases; unmatched junction bases: 3. The germline CDR1 and CDR2 sequences are SGHDT and YYEEEE. The CDR3 coding sequence is TGTGCCAGCAGCTTGGGGCAGGGGGTCGAGCAGTACTTC. It translates to CASSLGQGVEQYF.

The V and J genes are TRBV2 and TRBJ1-4, with D possibly being TRBD1 (6 bases). Per germline, CDR1 SNHLY and CDR2 FYNNEI. V lost 4 bases and J lost 1, with 10 bases in between. CDR3 length equals 15 residues. The CDR3 DNA reads as TGTGCCAGCAGTGTCCAACAGGGAACTAATGAAAAACTGTTTTTT. As protein: CASSVQQGTNEKLFF.

Only a few counts were recorded for this clone. This rearrangement joins TRBV7-3 to TRBJ1-2, with D perhaps matching TRBD1 (5 bases). This CDR3 spans 13 amino acids. CDR1 is SGHTA, CDR2 FQGTGA, per germline. Trimming took 2 bases from V and 6 from J, leaving 10 bases between them. CDR3 sequence: CASSLPGGDGYTF. CDR3 DNA sequence: TGTGCCAGCAGCTTACCGGGAGGGGATGGCTACACCTTC.

This rearrangement joins TRBV9 to TRBJ1-1; 7 nucleotides match TRBD1. The CDR3 length is 13 residues. From germline, CDR1 is SGDLS and CDR2 YYNGEE. The trim removed 4 bases at V and 7 bases at J, leaving 7 bases unmatched. CDR3 amino acids: CASSPRGRGEAFF. CDR3 DNA sequence: TGTGCCAGCAGCCCTAGGGGGCGAGGTGAAGCTTTCTTT.

This clone appeared a single time. It is unclear where the CDR3 begins or ends on the DNA, so no DNA is shown, and the CDR3 is as TCRdb lists it. The rearrangement uses TRBV12-2 and TRBJ2-7; the DNA was not used to check the table's D call, TRBD2. TRBV12-2 is a known pseudogene. The CDR3 numbers 18 amino acids, ends counted. CDR3 protein: CASRLPGGVAGGTGEQYF.

This chain uses TRBV29-1 with TRBJ2-3; 12 bases are a match to TRBD2. Germline V gene data show CDR1 as SQVTM and CDR2 as ANQGSEA. V lost 4 bases to trimming and J lost 2 bases; unmatched junction nucleotides: 10. The CDR3 is 17 residues long. CDR3 sequence reads: CSVAGVGLAGNTDTQYF. The CDR3 DNA reads TGCAGCGTTGCGGGGGTCGGACTAGCGGGAAACACAGATACGCAGTATTTT.

This clone has a handful of counts. The chain has TRBV6-4 and TRBJ1-3; D unclear. The V and J ends lost 2 bases and 1 base respectively, with 6 bases between them. Germline assignment: CDR1 MRHNA and CDR2 SNTAGT. The CDR3 has 14 amino acids. CDR3 residues: CASSDGLSGNTIYF. The DNA of the CDR3 is TGTGCCAGCAGTGACGGACTTTCTGGAAACACCATATATTTT.

This rearrangement joins TRBV7-9 to TRBJ1-4; the match to TRBD1 covers 7 bases. The germline gives CDR1 SEHNR, CDR2 FQNEAQ (reference sequence). This CDR3 has 17 residues. The junction had 5 bases not matched to a gene; V was cut back by 1 base and J by 0 bases. The CDR3 coding sequence is TGTGCCAGCAGCTTAGGCACAGGGGAATCAACTAATGAAAAACTGTTTTTT. It specifies CASSLGTGESTNEKLFF.

This chain links TRBV7-2 with TRBJ1-1; D may be TRBD1 (5 bases). This CDR3 has 16 residues. The germline CDR1 and CDR2 sequences are SGHTA and FQGNSA. Trimming stripped 0 bases from V and 3 bases from J, with 14 bases between. CDR3 bases: TGTGCCAGCAGCTTAGCGCTCCGGGGAGGGGACACTGAAGCTTTCTTT. This codes for CASSLALRGGDTEAFF.

This clone was found once. This chain uses TRBV6-6 with TRBJ1-1, with TRBD1 as a possible D gene (5 bases). The ends were cut back, 5 bases at V and 2 bases at J, with 12 bases in the middle. Germline values: CDR1 MNHNY, CDR2 SVGAGI (reference sequence). The CDR3 covers 14 residues. The CDR3 DNA is TGTGCCAGCAGTACCACGACAGCCAACACTGAAGCTTTCTTT. Translating gives CASSTTTANTEAFF.

For the CDR3, the DNA is TGTGCCAGCAGTTTGTGGGACAGAAGCAATCAGCCCCAGCATTTT. This codes for CASSLWDRSNQPQHF. The rearrangement uses TRBV28 and TRBJ1-5; TRBD1 matches 7 bases. Per the germline V gene, CDR1 is MDHEN and CDR2 is SYDVKM. The length of the CDR3 is 15 residues. After removal of 3 bases from V and 1 base from J, the junction contained 3 bases not matched to a gene.

This rearrangement joins TRBV2 to TRBJ1-4, with D maybe TRBD1 (5 bases). Trimming stripped 8 bases from V and 11 bases from J, with 15 bases between. Germline V CDR1 and CDR2: SNHLY, FYNNEI. This CDR3 region has 12 residues. The CDR3 coding sequence is TGTGCCAGCGTTGATAGGGGAAGGAAACTGTTTTTT. It encodes CASVDRGRKLFF.

This chain connects TRBV4-1 to TRBJ2-3, with 7 bases that match TRBD1. Trimming cost V 7 bases and J 1 base; bases outside gene matches: 8. This CDR3 spans 15 amino acids. CDR1 and CDR2 (germline): MGHRA, YSYEKL. The CDR3 region has the DNA TGCGCCAGCACGGGGTCTGGACAGGGCACAGATACGCAGTATTTT. Its protein product is CASTGSGQGTDTQYF.

The J gene is TRBJ1-5, the V gene TRBV2, with 8 bases lining up with TRBD1. Germline loops: CDR1 SNHLY, CDR2 FYNNEI. With 5 bases clipped from V and 5 bases from J, the junction kept 5 bases outside the gene matches. The CDR3 runs 14 residues. The CDR3: CASSLTGGYQPQHF. CDR3 nucleotide sequence: TGTGCCAGCAGTTTAACAGGGGGATATCAGCCCCAGCATTTT.

The sample holds one count of this clone. V and J are TRBV28 and TRBJ1-4, with 9 bases identical to TRBD1. This CDR3 region has 16 residues. Trimming removed 3 bases from V and 7 bases from J; junction bases left unmatched: 9. Germline V CDR1 and CDR2: MDHEN, SYDVKM. CDR3 nucleotides: TGTGCCAGCAGTTTGTACAGGGGGCCCCAGCCTGAAAAACTGTTTTTT. This translates into CASSLYRGPQPEKLFF. Variable domain in full (rest from reference TRBV28 and TRBJ1-4): DVKVTQSSRYLVKRTGEKVFLECVQDMDHENMFWYRQDPGLGLRLIYFSYDVKMKEKGDIPEGYSVSREKKERFSLILESASTNQTSMYLCASSLYRGPQPEKLFFGSGTQLSVL.

The V gene is TRBV13, the J gene TRBJ2-5; 10 bases are a match to TRBD2. The DNA end favors TRBJ2-7, so the J call may be wrong. In germline, CDR1 is PRHDT, CDR2 FYEKMQ (reference sequence). CDR3 length equals 15 residues. The CDR3 spells CASSLGTSGSYEQYF. CDR3 nucleotide sequence: TGTGCCAGCAGCTTAGGGACTAGCGGGTCGTACGAGCAGTACTTC.

V is TRBV4-2 and J is TRBJ2-2, with TRBD1 identical over 7 bases. The J call is uncertain, as TRBJ1-3 better fits the DNA end. This CDR3 region has 18 residues. Germline V gives CDR1 LGHNA, CDR2 YNFKEQ. CDR3 DNA: TGTGCCAGCAGTCTAAGGGACAGCTCTCGTTGGGGACGGAACACCATATATTTT. This encodes CASSLRDSSRWGRNTIYF.

The chain has TRBV5-1 and TRBJ1-3; no clear D gene. V lost 0 bases and J 4 bases, leaving 8 bases between the germline ends. This CDR3 spans 14 amino acids. CDR1 and CDR2 (germline): SGHRS, YFSETQ. The CDR3: CASSLASRGNTIYF. CDR3 in DNA: TGCGCCAGCAGCTTGGCCAGTCGAGGAAACACCATATATTTT.

This clone has only a few counts. The CDR3 bases are TGTGCCAGCAGCTTATTCGGCGGGAGGGCCTTGCTAGACAGCTTTACAGATACGCAGTATTTT. This translates into CASSLFGGRALLDSFTDTQYF. The gene calls are TRBV7-3 and TRBJ2-3; 9 bases fit TRBD2. The CDR3 sequence is 21 residues long. With 2 bases clipped from V and 3 bases from J, the junction kept 21 bases outside the gene matches. The germline CDR1 and CDR2 sequences are SGHTA and FQGTGA.

CDR3 in amino acids: CASSQATGVEAFF. DNA of the CDR3: TGCGCCAGCAGCCAAGCTACAGGGGTAGAAGCTTTCTTT. The chain has TRBV4-1 and TRBJ1-1; 7 nucleotides align to TRBD1. Germline V gene data show CDR1 as MGHRA and CDR2 as YSYEKL. The junction had 4 bases not matched to a gene; V was cut back by 1 base and J by 8 bases. The CDR3 has 13 residues.

The chain is built from TRBV10-1 and TRBJ2-7; 9 bases are shared with TRBD2. In germline, CDR1 is WNHNN, CDR2 SYGVQD (reference sequence). The CDR3 is 15 amino acids. The V and J ends lost 2 bases and 1 base, in that order; junction bases with no gene match: 3. CDR3 amino acids: CASSEALAGSYEQYF. DNA for the CDR3: TGCGCCAGCAGTGAGGCGCTAGCGGGATCCTACGAGCAGTACTTC.

This clone appeared a single time. This rearrangement joins TRBV18 to TRBJ2-1, with unresolved D. V was pared by 3 bases and J by 8 bases, with 8 bases between. The CDR3 is made up of 12 amino acids. The germline V gene has CDR1 KGHSH and CDR2 LQKENI. For the CDR3, the DNA is TGTGCCAGCTCACCTAATGGAGATGAGCAGTTCTTC. Amino acid sequence: CASSPNGDEQFF.